This T cell receptor beta chain was obtained from a study of blood T cell repertoires in COVID-19. The table came from immunoSEQ multiplex PCR; TCRdb's copy has only in-frame clones and leaves some out. The sample gives around 270,000 clones, approximately 88% of which show up once; 2.5% to 3.5% is in the top ten. J gave up 8 bases and V 11 bases, and 10 bases lay outside the gene matches. CDR3 length equals 12 residues. CDR1 and CDR2 (germline): SNHLY, FYNNEI. The sequenced material came from PBMCs or T cells enriched from blood (not recorded which). The source of this sequence is a woman aged 40 to 50 who had been exposed to COVID-19. The chain uses TRBV2 and TRBJ1-2; 8 nucleotides align to TRBD1. CDR3 bases: TGTGCCGCACGACAGGGGACGGGGGGCTACACCTTC. Translation gives CAARQGTGGYTF. Full variable domain (remainder filled in from reference TRBV2 and TRBJ1-2): EPEVTQTPSHQVTQMGQEVILRCVPISNHLYFYWYRQILGQKVEFLVSFYNNEISEKSEIFDDQFSVERPDGSNFTLKIRSTKLEDSAMYFCAARQGTGGYTFGSGTRLTVV.